This entry concerns a single T cell receptor beta chain. This specimen comes from a study of blood T cell repertoires in COVID-19. Study-level information: The origin of the acute and convalescent COVID-19 samples was the United States, Italy and Spain.

TCRdb's table, derived via immunoSEQ multiplex PCR, lists solely in-frame clones and lacks some. The profile shows 120,000 to 150,000 clones, roughly 90% of them singletons. Sequencing was performed on peripheral blood. This receptor was obtained from a man aged 45 to 65 with active or convalescent COVID-19.

CDR3 sequence reads: CASIRDRGNEKLFF. CDR3 coding DNA: TGTGCCAGCATCCGGGACAGGGGTAATGAAAAACTGTTTTTT. The chain uses TRBV6-5 and TRBJ1-4; TRBD1 agrees at 10 bases. The CDR3 runs to 14 residues. CDR1 is MNHEY and CDR2 is SVGAGI in the germline V gene. The V segment lost 7 bases and the J segment 4 bases; nucleotides outside the gene matches: 3.